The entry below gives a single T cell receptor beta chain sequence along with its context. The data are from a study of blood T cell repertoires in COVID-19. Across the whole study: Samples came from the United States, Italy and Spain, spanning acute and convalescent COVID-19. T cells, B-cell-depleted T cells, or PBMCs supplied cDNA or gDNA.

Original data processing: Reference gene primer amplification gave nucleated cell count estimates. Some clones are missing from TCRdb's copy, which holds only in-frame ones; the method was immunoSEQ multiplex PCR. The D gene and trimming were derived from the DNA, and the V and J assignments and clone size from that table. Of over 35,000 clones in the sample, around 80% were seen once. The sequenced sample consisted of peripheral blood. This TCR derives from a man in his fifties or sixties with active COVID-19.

The CDR3 sequence: CASSLGAAGGRAEGYTF. CDR3 nucleotides: TGTGCCAGCAGCTTAGGGGCAGCAGGGGGGCGAGCGGAGGGCTACACCTTC. The V gene is TRBV11-2, the J gene TRBJ1-2, with 7 nucleotides matching TRBD1. With 1 base clipped from V and 8 bases from J, the junction kept 16 bases outside the gene matches. CDR1 and CDR2 from the germline V gene are SGHAT and FQNNGV. The CDR3 has 17 residues.